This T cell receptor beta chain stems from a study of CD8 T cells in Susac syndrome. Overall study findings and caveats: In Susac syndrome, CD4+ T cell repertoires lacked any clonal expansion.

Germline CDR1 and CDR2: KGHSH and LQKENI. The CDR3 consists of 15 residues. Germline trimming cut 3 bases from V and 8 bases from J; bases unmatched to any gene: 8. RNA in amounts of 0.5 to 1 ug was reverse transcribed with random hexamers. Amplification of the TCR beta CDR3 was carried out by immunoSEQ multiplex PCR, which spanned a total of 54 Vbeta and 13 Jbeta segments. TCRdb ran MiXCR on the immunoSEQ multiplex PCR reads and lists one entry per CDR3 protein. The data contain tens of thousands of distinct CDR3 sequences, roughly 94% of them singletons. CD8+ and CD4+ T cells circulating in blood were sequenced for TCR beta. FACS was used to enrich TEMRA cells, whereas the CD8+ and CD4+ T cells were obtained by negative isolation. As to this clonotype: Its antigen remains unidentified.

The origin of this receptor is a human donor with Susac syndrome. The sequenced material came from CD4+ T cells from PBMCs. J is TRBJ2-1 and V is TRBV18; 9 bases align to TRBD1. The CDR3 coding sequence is TGTGCCAGCTCACCCGTCGGACAGGGGCGTGATGAGCAGTTCTTC. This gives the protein CASSPVGQGRDEQFF.